The 28 T cell receptor beta chains listed next were all sequenced from one sample in a study of T-cell reconstitution after alpha-beta-depleted transplantation in children. For TCRbeta, the library was prepared with unique molecular identifiers. One entry per CDR3 protein results from TCRdb running MiXCR on the PCR reads. The sample has 100,000 to 120,000 distinct CDR3 sequences; about 6% are singletons. Sequenced material: PBMCs, mostly from graft donor cells, taken 360 days after TCRalphabeta/CD19-depleted stem cell transplant. The source is a male patient aged 2-10 years who had a stem cell transplant for acute lymphoblastic leukemia, so the T cells may come from the graft donor.

This clonotype has at least ten counts. The chain recombines TRBV5-1 with TRBJ1-2; D is unresolved. CDR1 is SGHRS, CDR2 YFSETQ, per germline. The CDR3 contains 12 residues. V dropped 4 bases and J dropped 7 bases, with 11 bases sitting between them. CDR3: CASSLLDTGYTF. CDR3 nucleotide sequence: TGCGCCAGCAGCCTTCTCGACACTGGCTACACCTTC.

This clonotype showed up many times. The rearrangement links TRBV4-2 to TRBJ2-7; D call uncertain. Per the germline V gene, CDR1 is LGHNA and CDR2 is YNFKEQ. The germline V and J ends were trimmed by 0 bases and 2 bases, with 11 bases remaining between them. This CDR3 is 15 amino acids long. The CDR3 DNA sequence: TGTGCCAGCAGCCAAGAGGTTTTGGATACCTACGAGCAGTACTTC. Its protein is CASSQEVLDTYEQYF.

This clonotype has more than one count but fewer than ten. The chain joins TRBV27 to TRBJ1-5; D might be TRBD1 (5 bases). From germline, CDR1 is MNHEY and CDR2 SMNVEV (reference sequence). The CDR3 length is 14 residues. Between the trimmed V and J ends, which lost 4 bases and 7 bases, there was a span of 14 bases. The CDR3 reads CASSSSREAQPQHF. Here the CDR3 DNA reads TGTGCCAGCAGTTCATCCAGGGAAGCGCAGCCCCAGCATTTT.

At least ten counts were recorded for this clonotype. This chain connects TRBV9 to TRBJ2-2, with 8 bases fitting TRBD2. Germline loops: CDR1 SGDLS, CDR2 YYNGEE. The CDR3 totals 17 residues. Unmatched junction bases numbered 5, after V lost 0 bases and J lost 1 base. CDR3 sequence: CASSVAGRALNTGELFF. CDR3 bases: TGTGCCAGCAGCGTAGCCGGGAGGGCCTTGAACACCGGGGAGCTGTTTTTT.

As DNA, the CDR3 is TGCAGTGCTAGAAGGGAGGGGGCGGTGGGCGAGCAGTACTTC. Translation gives CSARREGAVGEQYF. The chain combines TRBV20-1 with TRBJ2-7; the D call may be TRBD1 or TRBD2 (7 bases each). V was cut by 2 bases and J by 6 bases, with 17 bases left in between. Germline V gives CDR1 DFQATT, CDR2 SNEGSKA (reference sequence). The CDR3 runs 14 residues.

This clonotype was seen ten or more times. The V call is TRBV7-9, the J call TRBJ2-7; no reliable D call. This CDR3 is 12 amino acids long. Trimming left V 2 bases short and J 2 bases short, with 4 bases between. CDR1 and CDR2 (germline): SEHNR, FQNEAQ (reference sequence). CDR3 nucleotides: TGTGCCAGCAGCTTAAGAGCCTACGAGCAGTACTTC. Amino acid sequence: CASSLRAYEQYF.

The sample holds many counts of this clonotype. The chain links TRBV2 to TRBJ2-7, with 11 bases fitting TRBD2. This CDR3 has 15 amino acids. The ends lost 8 bases at V and 6 bases at J; junction bases unmatched: 12. In germline, CDR1 is SNHLY, CDR2 FYNNEI. CDR3 protein: CASPEGLAGGTEQYF. DNA for the CDR3: TGTGCCAGCCCTGAGGGGCTAGCGGGAGGAACCGAGCAGTACTTC.

This clonotype showed up many times. The V gene is TRBV10-3, the J gene TRBJ2-1; tentative D call: TRBD2 (6 bases). Germline CDR1 and CDR2: ENHRY and SYGVKD. CDR3 length equals 16 residues. With 6 bases removed from V and 6 bases from J, the gap between germline ends came to 21 bases. The CDR3 nucleotides are TGTGCCATCAGGAACCCTCCCGGGGGTACCGGCAATGAGCAGTTCTTC. Translation: CAIRNPPGGTGNEQFF.

This clonotype was found many times. The chain carries TRBV9 and TRBJ2-3; D may be TRBD2 (5 bases). The V gene lost 0 bases and the J gene lost 9 bases, with 8 bases spanning the gap. Germline V CDR1 and CDR2: SGDLS, YYNGEE. The CDR3 runs 12 residues. CDR3 loop: CASSVVGSTQYF. The CDR3 bases are TGTGCCAGCAGCGTAGTGGGGAGCACGCAGTATTTT.

In the case of this clonotype: A much larger clone differs by one base, so this may be a read error. The rearrangement joins TRBV4-2 to TRBJ2-1; possible D gene TRBD2, 5 bases. The CDR3 runs 12 residues. Germline CDR1 is LGHNA and CDR2 is YNFKEQ. The CDR3 coding sequence is TGTGCCAACAGCCATAGCAGCGGTGAGCAGTTCTTC. Translating gives CANSHSSGEQFF.

The sample holds many counts of this clonotype. This chain links TRBV4-3 with TRBJ2-1; TRBD2 agrees at 9 bases. Germline V gene sequence: CDR1 LGHNA, CDR2 YSLEER. CDR3 size: 16 residues. Unmatched junction bases numbered 7, after V lost 0 bases and J lost 7 bases. The CDR3 reads CASSQERGRALNEQFF. The CDR3, as DNA: TGCGCCAGCAGCCAAGAGCGCGGGAGGGCCTTGAATGAGCAGTTCTTC.

This clonotype was observed a handful of times. The chain recombines TRBV10-3 with TRBJ2-7; no clear D. Trimming pared 6 bases from V and 5 bases from J, leaving 8 bases between. The germline CDR1 and CDR2 sequences are ENHRY and SYGVKD. CDR3 length equals 11 residues. The CDR3 loop reads CAIRIYNEQYF. The DNA of the CDR3 is TGTGCCATCAGAATATATAACGAGCAGTACTTC.

This clonotype was recorded many times. This chain connects TRBV5-1 to TRBJ2-3, with a possible D match to TRBD1 (6 bases). Germline V lookup: CDR1 SGHRS, CDR2 YFSETQ. V was cut by 1 base and J by 6 bases, with 15 bases left in between. The CDR3 is 15 amino acids. CDR3: CASSLPRTETDTQYF. In DNA, the CDR3 is TGCGCCAGCAGCTTGCCACGGACAGAGACGGATACGCAGTATTTT.

This clonotype was counted many times. V is TRBV3-1 and J is TRBJ1-3; D is unresolved. CDR1 and CDR2 (germline): LGHDT, YNNKEL (reference sequence). V was pared by 3 bases and J by 2 bases, with 11 bases between. This CDR3 has 15 amino acids. The CDR3 region has the DNA TGTGCCAGCAGCCATTCAAAGGGCACTGGAAACACCATATATTTT. It is translated as CASSHSKGTGNTIYF.

This clonotype was seen repeatedly, ten times or more. The V and J genes are TRBV5-1 and TRBJ2-7; D call uncertain. Germline V lookup: CDR1 SGHRS, CDR2 YFSETQ. The CDR3 extends over 14 amino acids. Trimming removed 0 bases at V and 5 bases at J, with 12 bases between. The CDR3 reads CASSLVPFPHEQYF. CDR3 nucleotide sequence: TGCGCCAGCAGCTTGGTGCCTTTTCCCCACGAGCAGTACTTC.

This clonotype was observed at least ten times. The chain recombines TRBV15 with TRBJ1-1; tentatively, D is TRBD1 (6 bases). Germline CDR1 is LNHNV and CDR2 is YYDKDF (reference sequence). CDR3 length: 13 residues. Trimming shortened V by 3 bases and J by 9 bases, and 14 bases separated the two germline ends. The CDR3 DNA sequence: TGTGCCACCAGCAGTCTACAGGGAGGACAAGCTTTCTTT. It specifies CATSSLQGGQAFF.

This clonotype was counted ten times or more. The CDR3 DNA is TGCGCCAGCAGCTTGGATAGGCCGTATAATTCACCCCTCCACTTT. Protein: CASSLDRPYNSPLHF. The gene calls are TRBV5-1 and TRBJ1-6, with D unresolved. This CDR3 spans 15 amino acids. Trimming pared 0 bases from V and 4 bases from J, leaving 8 bases between. Germline V gene sequence: CDR1 SGHRS, CDR2 YFSETQ.

Details on this clonotype: An end of the junction differs from the germline gene, which may be a read error. The V gene is TRBV20-1, the J gene TRBJ2-1, with TRBD2 matching over 11 bases. The CDR3 covers 15 residues. Germline assignment: CDR1 DFQATT and CDR2 SNEGSKA (reference sequence). In DNA, the CDR3 is TGCAGTGCTAGTGGGACTAGCGGACCTTACAATAAGCAGTTCTTC. It translates to CSASGTSGPYNKQFF.

Many counts were recorded for this clonotype. The rearrangement links TRBV28 to TRBJ2-1; 13 nucleotides align to TRBD2. The CDR3 extends over 19 amino acids. The germline V gene has CDR1 MDHEN and CDR2 SYDVKM. V dropped 4 bases and J dropped 2; count of bases not matched to a gene: 11. The CDR3 loop reads CASSSGLAGDQGTYNEQFF. The CDR3 coding sequence is TGTGCCAGCAGTTCCGGACTAGCGGGAGACCAGGGGACCTACAATGAGCAGTTCTTC.

The rearrangement links TRBV4-2 to TRBJ2-5, with D perhaps TRBD2 (5 bases). V was cut by 6 bases and J by 2 bases, with 16 bases left in between. The V gene's germline CDR1 is LGHNA and CDR2 YNFKEQ. The CDR3 is 15 amino acids. The CDR3, as DNA: TGTGCCAGCAGTCACGGACTTCCCCCTCAAGAGACCCAGTACTTC. This codes for CASSHGLPPQETQYF.

The chain links TRBV25-1 to TRBJ1-4; 8 nucleotides align to TRBD1. Trimming took 1 base from V and 7 from J; bases not matched to a gene: 5. There are 15 residues in the CDR3. CDR1 MGHDK and CDR2 SYGVNS come from the germline V gene. CDR3 nucleotide sequence: TGTGCCAGCAGTGAATTAGACAGGGGCGGTGAAAAACTGTTTTTT. As protein: CASSELDRGGEKLFF.

The rearrangement joins TRBV6-2 or TRBV6-3 to TRBJ2-7; the D is unclear. The CDR3 spans 12 residues. Looked up from germline, CDR1 is MNHEY and CDR2 is SVGEGT. Trimming left V 6 bases short and J 4 bases short, with 10 bases between. CDR3 sequence reads: CASSFRRYEQYF. Here the CDR3 DNA reads TGTGCCAGCAGCTTTAGGCGGTACGAGCAGTACTTC.

The J gene is TRBJ2-1, the V gene TRBV6-2 or TRBV6-3; 8 bases are a match to TRBD2. The germline V gene has CDR1 MNHEY and CDR2 SVGEGT. The CDR3 is 16 residues long. V dropped 0 bases and J dropped 7; count of bases not matched to a gene: 8. CDR3 nucleotide sequence: TGTGCCAGCAGTTACTCGACAGCGGGAGTTAGAAATGAGCAGTTCTTC. It encodes CASSYSTAGVRNEQFF.

This clonotype was seen more than once but under ten times. V gene TRBV12-3 or TRBV12-4 combines with J gene TRBJ2-5; the D is unclear. V lost 0 bases and J 1 base, leaving 6 bases between the germline ends. This CDR3 is 14 amino acids long. This CDR3 is CASSLAHSQETQYF. CDR3 nucleotides: TGTGCCAGCAGTTTAGCGCACAGCCAAGAGACCCAGTACTTC.

This chain uses TRBV20-1 with TRBJ2-7; 10 bases line up with TRBD2. In germline, CDR1 is DFQATT, CDR2 SNEGSKA (reference sequence). Trimming removed 2 bases from V and 0 bases from J; junction bases left unmatched: 7. This CDR3 region has 16 residues. The DNA for the CDR3 is TGCAGTGCTAGAAAGCCTAGCGGGGGCTCCTCCTACGAGCAGTACTTC. It codes for CSARKPSGGSSYEQYF.

The chain carries TRBV6-6 and TRBJ2-7; D is uncertain. Germline loops: CDR1 MNHNY, CDR2 SVGAGI (reference sequence). Trimming cost V 8 bases and J 6 bases, with 11 bases left between them. The length of the CDR3 is 11 residues. This CDR3 reads CASGVAAEQYF. CDR3 nucleotides: TGTGCCAGCGGGGTCGCCGCCGAGCAGTACTTC.

The sample holds many counts of this clonotype. The rearrangement links TRBV29-1 to TRBJ1-2, with 8 positions matching TRBD1. The V gene end was trimmed by 3 bases and the J gene end by 6 bases; junction bases not matched to a gene: 6. CDR1 is SQVTM and CDR2 is ANQGSEA in the germline V gene. The CDR3 runs to 13 residues. This CDR3 reads CSVERTGRNGYTF. CDR3 DNA: TGCAGCGTTGAGAGGACAGGGCGAAATGGCTACACCTTC.

This clonotype was counted at least ten times. The J gene is TRBJ1-2, the V gene TRBV7-9; no definite D call. Germline CDR1 SEHNR, CDR2 FQNEAQ (reference sequence). The length of the CDR3 is 13 residues. The V end was cut by 1 base, the J end by 2 bases, with 5 bases between. In nucleotides, the CDR3 is TGTGCCAGCAGCTTAGGCCAGAACTATGGCTACACCTTC. This sequence encodes CASSLGQNYGYTF.